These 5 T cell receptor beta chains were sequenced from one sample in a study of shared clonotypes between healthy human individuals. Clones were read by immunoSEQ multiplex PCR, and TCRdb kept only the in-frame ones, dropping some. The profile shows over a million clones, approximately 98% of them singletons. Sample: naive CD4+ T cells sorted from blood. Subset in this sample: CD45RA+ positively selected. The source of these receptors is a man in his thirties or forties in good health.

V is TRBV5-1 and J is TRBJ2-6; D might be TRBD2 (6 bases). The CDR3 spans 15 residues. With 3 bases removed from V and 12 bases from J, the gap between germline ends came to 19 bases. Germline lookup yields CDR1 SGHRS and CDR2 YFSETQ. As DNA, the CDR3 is TGCGCCAGCAGCTATTCGCCGGGACTCGGTCGCGTCCTGACTTTC. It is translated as CASSYSPGLGRVLTF.

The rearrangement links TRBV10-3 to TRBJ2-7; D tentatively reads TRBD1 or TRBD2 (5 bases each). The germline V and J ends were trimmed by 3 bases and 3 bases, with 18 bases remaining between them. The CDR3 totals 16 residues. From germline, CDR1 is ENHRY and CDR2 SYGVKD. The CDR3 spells CAISEGGGLLGYEQYF. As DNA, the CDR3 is TGTGCCATCAGTGAAGGTGGGGGTCTGTTGGGCTACGAGCAGTACTTC.

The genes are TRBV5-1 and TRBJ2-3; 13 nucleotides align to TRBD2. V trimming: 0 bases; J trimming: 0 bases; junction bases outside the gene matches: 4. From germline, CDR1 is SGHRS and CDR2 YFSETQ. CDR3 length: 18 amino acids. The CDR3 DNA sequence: TGCGCCAGCAGCTTGGGGACTAGCGGGAGAGGTAGCACAGATACGCAGTATTTT. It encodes CASSLGTSGRGSTDTQYF.

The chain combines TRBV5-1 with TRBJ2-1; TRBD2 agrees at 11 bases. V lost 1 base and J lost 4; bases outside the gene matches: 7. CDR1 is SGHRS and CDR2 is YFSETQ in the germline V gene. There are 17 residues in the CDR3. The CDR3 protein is CASSLRLAGSGYNEQFF. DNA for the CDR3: TGCGCCAGCAGCTTGCGACTAGCGGGATCTGGGTACAATGAGCAGTTCTTC.

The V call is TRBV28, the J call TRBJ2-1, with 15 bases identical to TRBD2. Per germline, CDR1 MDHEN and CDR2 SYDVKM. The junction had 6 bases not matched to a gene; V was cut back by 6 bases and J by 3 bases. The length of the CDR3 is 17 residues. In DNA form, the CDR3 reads TGTGCCAGCAGCCCCGGGGGACTAGCGGGAGGCTACAATGAGCAGTTCTTC. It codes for CASSPGGLAGGYNEQFF.